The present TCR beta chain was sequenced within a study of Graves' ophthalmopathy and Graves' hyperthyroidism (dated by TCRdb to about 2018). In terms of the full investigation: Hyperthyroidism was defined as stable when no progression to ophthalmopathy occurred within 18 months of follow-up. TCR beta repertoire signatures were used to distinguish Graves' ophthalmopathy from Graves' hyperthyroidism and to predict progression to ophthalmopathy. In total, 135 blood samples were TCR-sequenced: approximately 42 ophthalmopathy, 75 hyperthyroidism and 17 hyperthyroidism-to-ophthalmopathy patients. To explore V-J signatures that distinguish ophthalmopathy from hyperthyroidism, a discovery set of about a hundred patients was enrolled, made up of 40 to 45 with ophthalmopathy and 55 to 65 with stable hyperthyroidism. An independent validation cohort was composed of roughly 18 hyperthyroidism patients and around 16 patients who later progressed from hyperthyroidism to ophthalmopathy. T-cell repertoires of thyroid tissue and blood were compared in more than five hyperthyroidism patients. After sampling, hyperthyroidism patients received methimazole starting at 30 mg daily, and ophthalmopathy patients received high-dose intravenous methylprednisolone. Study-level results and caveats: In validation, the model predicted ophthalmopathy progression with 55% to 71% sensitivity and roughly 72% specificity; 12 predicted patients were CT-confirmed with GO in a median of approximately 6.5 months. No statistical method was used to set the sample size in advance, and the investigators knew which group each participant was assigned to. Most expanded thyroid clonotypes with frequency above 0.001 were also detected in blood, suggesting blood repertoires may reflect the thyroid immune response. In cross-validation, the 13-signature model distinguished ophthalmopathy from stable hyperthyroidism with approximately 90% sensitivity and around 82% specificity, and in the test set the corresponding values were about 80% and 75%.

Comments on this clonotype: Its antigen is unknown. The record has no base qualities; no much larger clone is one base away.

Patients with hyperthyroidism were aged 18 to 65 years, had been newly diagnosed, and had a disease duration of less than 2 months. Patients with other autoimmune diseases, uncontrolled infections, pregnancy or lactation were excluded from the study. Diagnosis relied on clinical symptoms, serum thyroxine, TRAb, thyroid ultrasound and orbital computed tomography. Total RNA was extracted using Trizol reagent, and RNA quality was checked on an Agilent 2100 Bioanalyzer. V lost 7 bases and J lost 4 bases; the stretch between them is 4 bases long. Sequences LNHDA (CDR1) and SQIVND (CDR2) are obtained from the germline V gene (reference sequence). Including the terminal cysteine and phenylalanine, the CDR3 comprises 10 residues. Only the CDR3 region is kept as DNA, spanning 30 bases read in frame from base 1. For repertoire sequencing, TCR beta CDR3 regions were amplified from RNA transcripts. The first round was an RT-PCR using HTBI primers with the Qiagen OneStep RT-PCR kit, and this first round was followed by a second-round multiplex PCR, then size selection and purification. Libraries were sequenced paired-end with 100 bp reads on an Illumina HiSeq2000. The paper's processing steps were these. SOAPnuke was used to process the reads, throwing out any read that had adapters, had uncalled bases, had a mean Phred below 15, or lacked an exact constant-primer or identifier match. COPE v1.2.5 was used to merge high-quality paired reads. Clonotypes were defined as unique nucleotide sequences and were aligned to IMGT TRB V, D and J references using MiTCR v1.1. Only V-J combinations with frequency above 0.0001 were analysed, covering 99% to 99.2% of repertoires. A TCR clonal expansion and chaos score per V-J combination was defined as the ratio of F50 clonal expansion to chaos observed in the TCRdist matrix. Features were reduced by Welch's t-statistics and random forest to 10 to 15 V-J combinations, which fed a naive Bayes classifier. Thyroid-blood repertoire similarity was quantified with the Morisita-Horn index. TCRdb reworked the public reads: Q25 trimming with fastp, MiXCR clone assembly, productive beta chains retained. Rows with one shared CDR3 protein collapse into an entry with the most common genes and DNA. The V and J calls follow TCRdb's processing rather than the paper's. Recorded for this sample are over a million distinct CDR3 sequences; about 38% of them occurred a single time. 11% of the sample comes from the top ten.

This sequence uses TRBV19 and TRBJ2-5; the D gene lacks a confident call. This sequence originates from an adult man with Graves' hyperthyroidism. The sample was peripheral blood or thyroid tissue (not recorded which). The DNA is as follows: TGTGCCAGTACCATAGAGACCCAGTACTTC. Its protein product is CASTIETQYF.